The 4 T cell receptor beta chains below all came from one sample that was sequenced in a study of control samples from healthy donors and cancer patients. The data were produced by immunoSEQ multiplex PCR, yet TCRdb's version contains in-frame clones alone and is incomplete. Of 150,000 to 200,000 clones listed, roughly 91% are singletons. The sequenced sample consisted of blood. The source is a woman aged 25 to 39 in good health.

V and J are TRBV5-4 and TRBJ1-5; no firm D call. The CDR3 sequence is 12 residues long. Trimming took 0 bases from V and 2 from J, leaving 0 bases between them. The V gene's germline CDR1 is SGHNT and CDR2 YYREEE (reference sequence). CDR3 in amino acids: CASSLGNQPQHF. CDR3 nucleotide sequence: TGTGCCAGCAGCTTGGGCAATCAGCCCCAGCATTTT.

This clone was counted a single time. The chain employs TRBV28 and TRBJ2-6, with TRBD1 as a possible D gene (6 bases). The germline V gene encodes CDR1 MDHEN and CDR2 SYDVKM. The CDR3 has 15 residues. The V end was cut by 5 bases, the J end by 2 bases, with 10 bases between. The CDR3 nucleotides are TGTGCCAGCAGTGAGCAGGGGCCTGGGGCCAACGTCCTGACTTTC. Protein sequence: CASSEQGPGANVLTF.

V and J are TRBV7-3 and TRBJ1-3; D is unresolved. Germline CDR1 and CDR2: SGHTA and FQGTGA. This CDR3 spans 14 amino acids. Between the trimmed V and J ends, which lost 4 bases and 0 bases, there was a span of 7 bases. The CDR3 DNA reads TGTGCCAGCAGCTCCCCGGGCTCTGGAAACACCATATATTTT. Its protein is CASSSPGSGNTIYF.

This chain connects TRBV28 to TRBJ1-5; 9 bases match TRBD1. Trimming took 5 bases from V and 4 from J; bases not matched to a gene: 3. Germline CDR1 and CDR2: MDHEN and SYDVKM. The length of the CDR3 is 14 residues. The CDR3 sequence is CASSTGQGNQPQHF. CDR3 DNA: TGTGCCAGCAGTACCGGACAGGGGAATCAGCCCCAGCATTTT.